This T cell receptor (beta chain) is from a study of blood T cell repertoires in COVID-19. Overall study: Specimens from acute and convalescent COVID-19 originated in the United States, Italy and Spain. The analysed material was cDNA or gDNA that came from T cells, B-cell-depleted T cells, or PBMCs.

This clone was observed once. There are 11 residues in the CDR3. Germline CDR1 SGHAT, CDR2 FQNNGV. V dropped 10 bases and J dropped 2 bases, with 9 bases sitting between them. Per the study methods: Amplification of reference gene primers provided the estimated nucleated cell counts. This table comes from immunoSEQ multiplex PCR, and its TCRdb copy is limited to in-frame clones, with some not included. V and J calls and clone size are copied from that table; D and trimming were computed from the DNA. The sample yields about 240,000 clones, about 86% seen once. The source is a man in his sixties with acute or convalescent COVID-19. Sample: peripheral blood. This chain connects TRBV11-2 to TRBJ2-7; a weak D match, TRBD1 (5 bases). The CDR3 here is CATTATYEQYF. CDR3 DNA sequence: TGTGCCACGACAGCTACCTACGAGCAGTACTTC.